This TCR beta chain stems from a study of cytomegalovirus exposure and HLA in healthy donors (dated by TCRdb to 2015 to 2018). Regarding the research as a whole: According to an earlier analysis of several hundred of the donors, 150 million to 200 million T cells yielded over 100 million unique TCR beta sequences and approximately 300 Gb of sequence data. An early release covering over 500 HLA-typed donors comprised about 310 gigabases of sequencing data and roughly 86 million unique TCR sequences. Among the roughly 400 genotyped donors, around 81% belonged to the genetic ancestry cluster associated with self-reported Caucasian donors. The study was designed to test whether signatures of past pathogen exposure could be identified by cataloging public T cell receptors. The study profiled the T cell repertoires of 666 subjects by immunosequencing and related them to cytomegalovirus serostatus. A separate validation cohort of about 110 different subjects was used in addition to the roughly 670-subject first cohort. High-throughput TCR immunosequencing, statistical association of individual TCRs with disease status, and machine learning were combined to predict cytomegalovirus infection status. In a later analysis, previously published TCR beta repertoires from about 670 donors were re-analyzed and high-resolution HLA genotyping was added so that TCR occurrence patterns could be studied. Rather than using new phenotypic data, the later analysis identified candidate immune exposures from TCR beta sequences and from how often those sequences occurred across donors. An earlier analysis of approximately 500 of the donors applied high-throughput TCR beta sequencing to assess whether each TCR beta V gene segment acted as functional or pseudogenic. Donor age, sex, ethnicity and CMV serostatus were compiled together with the repertoire data. A later genetic analysis took genome-wide SNP genotypes for about three fifths of the 666 donors and used that subset as a discovery cohort. Every repertoire in the discovery cohort had been generated on one and the same sequencing platform. Both class I and class II loci were covered by HLA typing, at four-digit resolution. Typing coverage differed by locus: A, B, C, DRB1 and DQB1 were typed in roughly 620-630 donors, DQA1 in 522, DPA1 in nearly 610, and DPB1 in 450 to 490. Roughly 5 DR-DQ haplotypes were handled as single units for association and clustering, since linkage in the cohort was strong. On average, 235,054 unique TCR beta nucleotide sequences were sequenced per donor among several hundred genotyped donors of the cohort, with roughly 18% of those sequences being non-productive. Results and caveats for the whole study, not just this receptor: Strong co-occurrence of HLA alleles, especially DR and DQ, made assigning TCR associations to individual alleles difficult. Most TCR sequences were observed very rarely across donors, whereas some public TCRs were present in many individuals. Several of the top co-occurrence clusters appeared to be linked to parvovirus B19, influenza, CMV and Epstein-Barr virus, according to a later analysis. A cluster of highly shared sequence variants was judged likely to be a technical artifact of the sequencing pipeline. A later analysis associated about 17,000 TCR beta sequences with specific HLA alleles at a false discovery rate of 0.05. In a later genetic analysis, fewer N-insertions in productive TCRs were reported among donors in an Asian-associated ancestry cluster than the approximately 710-donor mean. According to a later analysis, most CMV-associated TCR beta chains appeared to be HLA-restricted, and the HLA associations seemed to be driven largely by CMV exposure. It was suggested by the authors that the approach could potentially be generalized to other disease states and immunological phenotypes. In the study, about 150 TCR beta chains were listed as associated with cytomegalovirus. The cohort was sequenced for TCR beta chains only, and without alpha or paired-chain data the features that could be detected were limited. Presence/absence analyses assumed roughly uniform sequencing depth across donors, an assumption that may not hold. In a later genetic analysis, a missense DCLRE1C variant was associated with V-gene and J-gene trimming of TCR beta chains, and the association was replicated in an independent cohort. HLA typing was unavailable for some donors at each locus, so association tests used only the typed subset. The classifier was reported to diagnose cytomegalovirus status with high specificity and sensitivity in both the original and validation cohorts. In vitro tests confirmed that a few of the cytomegalovirus-associated TCR beta chains recognize cytomegalovirus antigens. In a later analysis, HLA-associated TCR beta chains were found to be more clonally expanded and to have lower generation probabilities than equally common non-associated chains. The only immune exposure information available for the cohort was CMV serostatus. Correlated functional status among segregating V segments might be attributable to linkage disequilibrium, but an unknown experimental factor could not be ruled out. A further reported finding was that TCR beta sequences accurately predicted the HLA-A and HLA-B alleles for most subjects in the first cohort. An earlier analysis of some 590 of the donors showed that most TCR beta V segments appeared in productive rearrangements either about 87% or about 30% of the time, which broadly matched IMGT annotations. The earlier analysis of approximately 590 of the donors excluded around 17 rarely observed V segments, including chromosome 9 orphons, because counts were too low. In a later analysis, the rate of TCR association differed among HLA loci, with DRB1 alleles having the most associated TCRs and HLA-C alleles having the fewest.

In the case of this clone: Its antigen is not yet known. Base qualities are not provided; no much larger clone lies one nucleotide away.

Library preparation used the immunoSEQ multiplex PCR assay. The multiplex PCR relied on a mix of 60 forward primers for TCR Vbeta segments and 13 reverse primers for TCR Jbeta segments. A multiplex PCR assay on genomic DNA amplified the CDR3 region of rearranged TCR beta genes. The Illumina HiSeq System was used to sequence the amplified TCR beta libraries as 87-base-pair reads. Processing in the source paper ran as follows. In a later analysis, some 80 million unique TCR beta chains were counted across the approximately 620 repertoires, and some 10 million of these chains were shared by at least two donors. Raw reads were error-corrected and collapsed into unique sequences by a nearest-neighbor algorithm in which closely related sequences were merged to remove PCR and sequencing errors. V, D and J gene segments were assigned by aligning CDR3 sequences to IMGT reference sequences. For a sequence to be retained, at least a six-nucleotide match to both a V gene segment and a J gene segment was required. A rearrangement counted as productive if the CDR3 had no stop codons and remained in frame with V and J, and every other rearrangement counted as non-productive. CDR3 was defined according to IMGT convention as the region running from the second conserved V-encoded cysteine to the conserved J-encoded phenylalanine. Sequences without an unambiguous match to a single V gene segment were excluded from the earlier analysis of almost 600 of the donors. In an earlier analysis of approximately 590 of the donors, V segments were called functional above 56.7% productive rearrangements and were called segregating when the between-donor standard deviation exceeded 5%. A statistical classification framework was built to diagnose cytomegalovirus status from the catalog of TCR beta chain sequences. In a later analysis, TCR nucleotide sequences were compared against IMGT/GENE-DB human TR gene sequences so that V and J genes could be assigned. In a later analysis, CDR3 sequences and most-parsimonious VDJ recombination scenarios were assigned using the TCRdist pipeline. A later analysis defined each TCR beta chain by its CDR3 amino acid sequence plus V-gene family, and excluded reads lacking a unique V-gene family. In a later analysis, 500 to 700 highly shared, low-generation-probability nucleotide sequences were removed to address suspected cross-contamination and a sequencing artifact. For each public chain, a later analysis derived a clonal expansion index from normalized ranks of inferred template counts within each repertoire. In a later analysis, generation probabilities were computed using a VDJ recombination model fitted to out-of-frame rearrangements, and the results were checked against IGoR. A later analysis scored TCR-TCR, TCR-HLA and TCR-CMV co-occurrence with hypergeometric tests, applying a repertoire-size bias correction to TCR pairs. A later analysis estimated false discovery rates by permuting HLA or CMV assignments 20 times. In a later analysis, co-occurring TCRs were grouped using DBSCAN, and TCRdist sequence similarity was added for clustering within HLA-allele-positive subsets. Repertoires with fewer than 30,000 or more than 120,000 public chains were left out of co-occurrence clustering, as were about 5 repertoires with anomalous nucleotide sharing. Imported from immuneACCESS, the table was reduced by TCRdb to in-frame sequences with V and J called. These copies leave out some clones; in studies compared against another copy, an unresolved V gene accounts for under half, and the cause of the remainder is not known. V, J and clone size are taken as reported in that table, and D and trimming were inferred from the DNA itself. In all, the sample holds about 130,000 clones, and roughly four fifths of those were seen once. The top ten constitute approximately 7.8% of the sample.

In total, about 650 healthy bone marrow donors made up the cohort. All cohort members were sampled while nominally healthy, although unrecorded immune exposures were likely present. The donor tested CMV seronegative and was one of the 352 seronegative cohort members. A peripheral blood sample was collected from each donor, and TCR beta sequencing was performed on peripheral blood mononuclear cells. The Qiagen DNeasy Blood Extraction Kit was used to extract genomic DNA from the blood cell samples. Sequencing input: PBMCs. This receptor was identified in a male donor in good health and CMV-seronegative.

Here is the DNA: TGTGCCAGCAGGACGACAGGGGGCGGGGAGACCCAGTACTTC. This yields the protein CASRTTGGGETQYF. The chain is made from TRBV7-2 and TRBJ2-5; TRBD1 matches 10 bases in the middle. CDR1 SGHTA and CDR2 FQGNSA are derived from the germline V gene. From its cysteine to its phenylalanine, the CDR3 spans 14 amino acids. Of the read, only the CDR3 DNA is kept; its 42 bases are in frame from base 1. At the junction V is shortened by 6 bases and J by 5 bases; bases outside the gene matches: 6.